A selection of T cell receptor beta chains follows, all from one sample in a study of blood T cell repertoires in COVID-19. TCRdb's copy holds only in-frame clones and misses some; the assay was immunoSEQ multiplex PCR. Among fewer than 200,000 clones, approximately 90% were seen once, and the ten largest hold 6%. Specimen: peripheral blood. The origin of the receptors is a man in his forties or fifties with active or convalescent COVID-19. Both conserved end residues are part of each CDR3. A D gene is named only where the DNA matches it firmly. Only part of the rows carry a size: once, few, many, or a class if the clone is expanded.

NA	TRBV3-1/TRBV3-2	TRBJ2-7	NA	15	CASSLRDSSAYEQYF	TGTGCCAGCAGCCTTAGGGACTCTTCGGCCTACGAGCAGTACTTC
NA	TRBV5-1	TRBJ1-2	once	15	CASSLEGAPSNGYTF	TGCGCCAGCAGCTTGGAGGGAGCCCCGTCGAATGGCTACACCTTC
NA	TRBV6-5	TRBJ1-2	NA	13	CASSSLSLYGYTF	TGTGCCAGCAGTTCCCTGAGCCTCTATGGCTACACCTTC
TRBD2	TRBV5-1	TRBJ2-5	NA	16	CASSPDLAGYQETQYF	TGCGCCAGCAGCCCTGATTTAGCGGGATACCAAGAGACCCAGTACTTC
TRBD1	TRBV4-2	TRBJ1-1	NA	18	CASSRTPGQKDGIAEAFF	TGTGCCAGCAGCCGAACTCCGGGACAGAAAGATGGTATCGCTGAAGCTTTCTTT
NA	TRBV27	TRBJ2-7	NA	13	CASSQDSFYEQYF	TGTGCCAGCAGCCAGGACAGTTTTTACGAGCAGTACTTC
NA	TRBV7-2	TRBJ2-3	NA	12	CASSFQGDTQYF	TGTGCCAGCAGCTTTCAGGGGGATACGCAGTATTTT
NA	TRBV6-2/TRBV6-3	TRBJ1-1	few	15	CASSYGGILNTEAFF	TGTGCCAGCAGTTACGGGGGCATCTTGAACACTGAAGCTTTCTTT
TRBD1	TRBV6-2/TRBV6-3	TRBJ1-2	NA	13	CASSQGQGVRYTF	TGTGCCAGCAGCCAGGGACAGGGGGTTCGCTACACCTTC
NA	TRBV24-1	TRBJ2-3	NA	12	CATSDFTDTQYF	TGTGCCACCAGTGACTTTACAGATACGCAGTATTTT
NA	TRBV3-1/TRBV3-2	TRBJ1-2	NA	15	CASSQDRDRGVGYTF	TGTGCCAGCAGCCAAGATAGGGATCGGGGGGTTGGCTACACCTTC
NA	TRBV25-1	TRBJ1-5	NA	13	CASSLDHYQPQHF	TGTGCCAGCAGTCTAGACCACTATCAGCCCCAGCATTTT
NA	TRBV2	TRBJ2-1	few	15	CASREEWEFAGEQFF	TGTGCCAGCAGGGAGGAGTGGGAATTTGCTGGGGAGCAGTTCTTC
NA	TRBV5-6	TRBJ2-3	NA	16	CASSLFLTRSTDTQYF	TGTGCCAGCAGCTTGTTCCTCACCAGGAGCACAGATACGCAGTATTTT
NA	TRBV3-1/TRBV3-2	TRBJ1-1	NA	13	CASSQNLAAEAFF	TGTGCCAGCAGCCAAAATCTGGCGGCTGAAGCTTTCTTT
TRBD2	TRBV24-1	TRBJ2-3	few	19	CATSALGREGRSLTDTQYF	TGTGCCACCAGTGCCTTAGGGCGGGAGGGGCGGTCCCTGACAGATACGCAGTATTTT
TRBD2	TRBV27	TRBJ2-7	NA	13	CASSTREGYEQYF	TGTGCCAGCAGTACGCGGGAGGGATACGAGCAGTACTTC
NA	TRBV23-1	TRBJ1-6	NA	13	CASSQSANSPLHF	TGCGCCAGCAGTCAATCGGCAAATTCACCCCTCCACTTT
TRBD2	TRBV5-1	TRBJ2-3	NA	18	CASSLGLAGVPSTDTQYF	TGCGCCAGCAGCCTGGGACTAGCGGGGGTCCCTAGCACAGATACGCAGTATTTT
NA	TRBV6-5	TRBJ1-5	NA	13	CAIDTRRGLPQHF	TGTGCCATCGATACGAGGCGGGGGCTGCCCCAGCATTTT
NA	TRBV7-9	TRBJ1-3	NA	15	CASSATLGYGNTIYF	TGTGCCAGCAGCGCCACGCTAGGTTATGGAAACACCATATATTTT
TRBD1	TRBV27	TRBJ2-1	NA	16	CASSLSQGERGNEQFF	TGTGCCAGCAGTTTATCGCAGGGGGAAAGGGGGAATGAGCAGTTCTTC
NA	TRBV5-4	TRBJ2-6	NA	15	CASSFRVAGANVLTF	TGTGCCAGCAGCTTCAGGGTGGCTGGGGCCAACGTCCTGACTTTC
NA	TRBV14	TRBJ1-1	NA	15	CASSRHGGGDTEAFF	TGTGCCAGCAGCCGGCACGGGGGAGGTGACACTGAAGCTTTCTTT
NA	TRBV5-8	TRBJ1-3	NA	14	CASSRRDSGNTIYF	TGTGCCAGCAGCCGCAGGGACTCTGGAAACACCATATATTTT